A selection of T cell receptor beta chains follows, all from one sample in a study of T-cell reconstitution after alpha-beta-depleted transplantation in children. TCRdb re-called the PCR reads with MiXCR, one entry per CDR3 protein. This sample has 230,000 or so distinct CDR3 sequences, with more than 10% found just once. Source: PBMCs from the stem cell graft donor, taken from the stem cell graft. The source is a human donor who donated a stem cell graft to a child with acute lymphoblastic leukemia. Each CDR3 is given with its conserved first and last residue. The D gene is left open where the match is weak. Clone size, where shown, is once, few, many, or a class for clones that have expanded.

V,D,size,J,CDR3,DNA
TRBV7-2,TRBD2,many,TRBJ2-7,CASSTTSGVYEQYF,TGTGCCAGCAGCACGACTAGCGGGGTCTACGAGCAGTACTTC
TRBV5-1,NA,many,TRBJ2-7,CASSFLGQSEQYF,TGCGCCAGCAGCTTCCTTGGGCAGAGCGAGCAGTACTTC
TRBV7-8,TRBD2,many,TRBJ2-1,CASSSQREEQFF,TGTGCCAGCAGTTCCCAGCGGGAAGAGCAGTTCTTC
TRBV18,NA,many,TRBJ2-3,CASSPRKATRADTQYF,TGTGCCAGCTCACCAAGAAAGGCCACCCGGGCAGATACGCAGTATTTT
TRBV20-1,TRBD1,many,TRBJ2-2,CSARPSPGQVDTGELFF,TGCAGTGCTAGACCGTCACCGGGACAGGTCGACACCGGGGAGCTGTTTTTT
TRBV7-2,NA,many,TRBJ2-1,CASSLTRQFF,TGTGCCAGCAGCTTAACGCGGCAGTTCTTC
TRBV29-1,NA,many,TRBJ2-7,CSVELANYEQYF,TGCAGCGTTGAGCTGGCTAACTACGAGCAGTACTTC
TRBV5-4,NA,few,TRBJ1-2,CASSLEVGRSHYGYTF,TGTGCCAGCAGCTTGGAGGTGGGCAGATCCCACTATGGCTACACCTTC
TRBV10-3,NA,few,TRBJ1-1,CAIRDSSSTEAFF,TGTGCCATCAGGGACAGCAGTAGCACTGAAGCTTTCTTT
TRBV5-1,TRBD2,NA,TRBJ2-3,CASSLGLAASTDTQYF,TGCGCCAGCAGCTTGGGGCTAGCGGCAAGCACAGATACGCAGTATTTT
TRBV5-1,TRBD1,many,TRBJ1-2,CASSHIRGQGDYGYTF,TGCGCCAGCAGCCATATAAGGGGACAGGGGGACTATGGCTACACCTTC
TRBV27,TRBD2,many,TRBJ2-4,CASSLRLAGSKNIQYF,TGTGCCAGCAGTTTAAGACTAGCGGGGTCCAAAAACATTCAGTACTTC
TRBV10-3,TRBD1,NA,TRBJ1-1,CAISDGDRGDTEAFF,TGTGCCATCAGTGATGGGGACAGGGGAGACACTGAAGCTTTCTTT
TRBV9,NA,many,TRBJ1-1,CASSLDTQATEAFF,TGTGCCAGCAGCCTCGACACCCAGGCCACTGAAGCTTTCTTT
TRBV7-8,TRBD2,many,TRBJ2-3,CASSPLRRRLAGAADTQYF,TGTGCCAGCAGCCCCCTTAGGCGACGACTAGCGGGGGCGGCAGATACGCAGTATTTT
TRBV19,TRBD2,NA,TRBJ2-1,CASSLTAGGPYNEQFF,TGTGCCAGTAGTCTCACAGCGGGGGGGCCCTACAATGAGCAGTTCTTC
TRBV6-1,NA,many,TRBJ1-1,CASTSKRGGTEAFF,TGTGCCAGCACCAGTAAGCGGGGAGGTACTGAAGCTTTCTTT